This record looks at one T cell receptor beta chain sequence and its context. The antigen is undetermined. This record comes from a study of cytomegalovirus exposure and HLA in healthy donors. PCR primers comprised 60 Vbeta and 13 Jbeta primers. The data were produced by immunoSEQ multiplex PCR, yet TCRdb's version contains in-frame clones alone and is incomplete. The sample lists about 130,000 clones, more than 70% occurring once. The study, taken as a whole, reports: Trimming of TCR beta V- and J-genes showed a link, identified in a later analysis, to a missense DCLRE1C variant.

The J segment lost 4 bases and the V segment lost 5 bases, leaving 14 bases of the junction unmatched. The CDR3 covers 16 residues. Germline values: CDR1 SGHNT, CDR2 YYREEE (reference sequence). V usage is TRBV5-4 and J usage is TRBJ1-2, with TRBD1 matching over 7 bases. This TCR was recovered from a man between 50 and 59 years old in good health and CMV-seropositive. Sequencing was done on a sample of PBMCs. The CDR3 region is CASRAGTVGVGYGYTF. The CDR3, as DNA: TGTGCCAGCAGGGCCGGGACAGTCGGAGTCGGCTATGGCTACACCTTC.